The 19 T cell receptor beta chains below come from one sample, sequenced in a study of CD8 T cells in ankylosing spondylitis. Study findings and constraints: Characteristic, it appeared, of ankylosing spondylitis blood was a TCR beta motif of fewer than 10 highly homologous variants.

TCRdb reprocessed the 5' RACE reads with MiXCR, giving one entry per CDR3 protein. The table records 500,000 to 650,000 distinct CDR3 sequences, less than 6% of them present only once. Their antigens are not known. Specimen: blood, either unsorted or a sorted T cell fraction (not recorded which). The receptor set was obtained from a male donor with ankylosing spondylitis.

In regard to this clonotype: This may stem from a read error, because a much larger clone lies one nucleotide away. The chain employs TRBV7-6 and TRBJ2-3, with TRBD2 identical over 9 bases. Germline V lookup: CDR1 SGHVS, CDR2 FNYEAQ. This CDR3 contains 16 residues. CDR3 region: CVSSLISGGFTDTQYF. In nucleotides, the CDR3 is TGTGTCAGCAGCTTAATCAGCGGGGGGTTCACAGATACGCAGTATTTT.

This clonotype was picked up many times. V usage is TRBV20-1 and J usage is TRBJ1-5; D gene ambiguous. This CDR3 is built from 13 residues. CDR1 and CDR2 from the germline V gene are DFQATT and SNEGSKA (reference sequence). V lost 7 bases and J 5 bases, leaving 15 bases between the germline ends. CDR3 bases: TGCAGTGTTCCGAGATTCGGAGATCAGCCCCAGCATTTT. Its protein product is CSVPRFGDQPQHF.

This clonotype was counted between two and nine times. This chain joins TRBV28 and TRBJ2-2, with TRBD2 matching 9 bases. CDR3 size: 16 residues. The trim removed 3 bases at V and 4 bases at J, leaving 6 bases unmatched. Germline V gene lookup returns CDR1 MDHEN and CDR2 SYDVKM. The CDR3 reads CASSLASGVATGELFF. The CDR3 DNA reads as TGTGCCAGCAGTTTGGCTAGCGGGGTTGCCACCGGGGAGCTGTTTTTT.

At least ten counts were recorded for this clonotype. The J gene is TRBJ2-3, the V gene TRBV5-1; D is unresolved. Germline-derived CDR1 and CDR2 are SGHRS and YFSETQ. V lost 2 bases, J lost 3 bases, and 13 bases lay in between. This CDR3 is built from 15 residues. The CDR3 here is CASSLHQLATDTQYF. Here the CDR3 DNA reads TGCGCCAGCAGCTTACACCAGCTCGCGACAGATACGCAGTATTTT.

The rearrangement links TRBV13 to TRBJ2-6; 8 bases line up with TRBD1. The CDR3 contains 18 residues. Germline V gene data show CDR1 as PRHDT and CDR2 as FYEKMQ (reference sequence). V gave up 5 bases and J gave up 2 bases; unmatched junction bases: 11. The CDR3 DNA follows: TGTGCCAGCAGCCCCCCCGGGACAGGAACGCCTGGGGCCAACGTCCTGACTTTC. As protein: CASSPPGTGTPGANVLTF.

This clonotype was counted at least ten times. The CDR3 nucleotides are TGCAGCGTAGCTTGGGGGGTCGCCTCCTACGAGCAGTACTTC. It is translated as CSVAWGVASYEQYF. The chain uses TRBV29-1 and TRBJ2-7, with a possible D match to TRBD2 (6 bases). Germline V gene data show CDR1 as SQVTM and CDR2 as ANQGSEA. The CDR3 has 14 residues. V shed 6 bases and J shed 0 bases, with 15 bases lying between them.

This clonotype was found many times. The chain couples TRBV5-1 to TRBJ1-4; TRBD1 might be the D (5 bases). This CDR3 has 14 amino acids. Trimming removed 4 bases from V and 0 bases from J, with 7 bases in between. CDR1 SGHRS and CDR2 YFSETQ come from the germline V gene. CDR3 sequence (DNA): TGCGCCAGCAGCCCGACAGCAACTAATGAAAAACTGTTTTTT. Translating gives CASSPTATNEKLFF.

The chain uses TRBV7-6 and TRBJ2-7; D is perhaps TRBD1 or TRBD2 (5 bases each). The CDR3 length is 15 residues. V gave up 9 bases and J gave up 0 bases, with 18 bases separating them. Germline CDR1 is SGHVS and CDR2 is FNYEAQ. The CDR3, as DNA: TGTGCCAGGTCACTAAGAGGGGACCGCTCCTACGAGCAGTACTTC. Translating it yields CARSLRGDRSYEQYF.

In its sample, this clonotype was seen a few times. This rearrangement joins TRBV11-2 to TRBJ2-6, with 14 positions matching TRBD2. The CDR3 length is 20 residues. Losses at the gene ends were 3 bases for V and 4 bases for J; bases not matched to a gene: 11. CDR1 SGHAT and CDR2 FQNNGV come from the germline V gene. The CDR3 protein is CASSFHGTSGSSSGANVLTF. DNA for the CDR3: TGTGCCAGCAGCTTCCATGGGACTAGCGGGAGCAGTTCCGGGGCCAACGTCCTGACTTTC.

This clonotype was picked up a small number of times. The chain's CDR3 is CASSQSAEFYNEQFF. Written as DNA, the CDR3 is TGTGCCAGCAGCCAATCAGCGGAATTTTACAATGAGCAGTTCTTC. This chain uses TRBV14 with TRBJ2-1; a possible D gene is TRBD2 (5 bases). The CDR3 covers 15 residues. Germline V gives CDR1 SGHDN, CDR2 FVKESK. Trimming pared 2 bases from V and 4 bases from J, leaving 12 bases between.

Many counts were recorded for this clonotype. The V call is TRBV20-1, the J call TRBJ1-3; D gene uncertain. The germline V and J ends were trimmed by 3 bases and 0 bases, with 6 bases remaining between them. The length of the CDR3 is 13 residues. CDR1 and CDR2 (germline): DFQATT, SNEGSKA (reference sequence). The CDR3 sequence is CSASAASGNTIYF. The CDR3, as DNA: TGCAGTGCTAGTGCCGCCTCTGGAAACACCATATATTTT.

Ten or more counts support this clonotype. The chain employs TRBV20-1 and TRBJ2-1; the match to TRBD2 covers 7 bases. CDR1 DFQATT and CDR2 SNEGSKA come from the germline V gene (reference sequence). This CDR3 is built from 19 residues. V shed 6 bases, J shed 2 bases, and the junction held 22 bases outside the gene matches. The CDR3 DNA follows: TGCAGTGCCACCGTATCAGGGAGCGGGGCACCTCGGCCCTACAATGAGCAGTTCTTC. Protein sequence: CSATVSGSGAPRPYNEQFF.

This clonotype was counted ten times or more. This sequence joins TRBV11-2 and TRBJ2-7; 10 nucleotides align to TRBD2. Germline loops: CDR1 SGHAT, CDR2 FQNNGV. V was clipped by 3 bases and J by 2 bases; unmatched bases: 1. The CDR3 length is 14 residues. In nucleotides, the CDR3 is TGTGCCAGCAGCTTTAGCGGGGGGCCCTACGAGCAGTACTTC. Its protein is CASSFSGGPYEQYF.

The sample holds many counts of this clonotype. The genes are TRBV9 and TRBJ2-7; 8 bases match TRBD1. J lost 2 bases, V lost 0 bases, and 4 bases had no gene match. Germline CDR1 is SGDLS and CDR2 is YYNGEE. CDR3 length: 15 amino acids. CDR3 amino acids: CASSVGGRGPYEQYF. The CDR3 bases are TGTGCCAGCAGCGTAGGAGGCAGGGGGCCCTACGAGCAGTACTTC.

This clonotype has a count of ten or more. The V gene is TRBV4-2, the J gene TRBJ2-7; 10 bases align to TRBD2. The CDR3 is 15 residues long. Germline CDR1 and CDR2: LGHNA and YNFKEQ. Trimming removed 6 bases from V and 7 bases from J; junction bases left unmatched: 12. In DNA, the CDR3 is TGTGCCAGCAGGCCAAACAGCGGGAGGGCAAGGGAGCAGTACTTC. It translates to CASRPNSGRAREQYF.

The chain carries TRBV7-3 and TRBJ1-1, with TRBD1 identical over 7 bases. Germline V gene lookup returns CDR1 SGHTA and CDR2 FQGTGA. The CDR3 runs 14 residues. Trimming took 5 bases from V and 7 from J; bases not matched to a gene: 10. CDR3 bases: TGTGCCAGCAGCCCGAGACAGGGTTACAATGAAGCTTTCTTT. It is translated as CASSPRQGYNEAFF.

This clonotype was observed at least ten times. The chain combines TRBV5-1 with TRBJ1-5; D not certain. This CDR3 spans 14 amino acids. Germline V CDR1 and CDR2: SGHRS, YFSETQ. The V and J ends lost 4 bases and 9 bases respectively, with 17 bases between them. The chain's CDR3 is CASSLEGTRGPQHF. CDR3 nucleotides: TGCGCCAGCAGCCTGGAAGGCACCCGGGGGCCCCAGCATTTT.

This clonotype was observed at least ten times. J is TRBJ2-5 and V is TRBV4-2; no firm D call. Per germline, CDR1 LGHNA and CDR2 YNFKEQ. V lost 1 base and J 0 bases, leaving 12 bases between the germline ends. The CDR3 length is 16 residues. In DNA, the CDR3 is TGTGCCAGCAGCCAAGGCGAAAGTCGGTACCAAGAGACCCAGTACTTC. Translation gives CASSQGESRYQETQYF.

This clonotype came up many times. This chain links TRBV27 with TRBJ2-1, with 7 bases that match TRBD2. CDR3 length: 18 amino acids. Germline V gene data show CDR1 as MNHEY and CDR2 as SMNVEV (reference sequence). Trimming took 9 bases from V and 0 from J; bases not matched to a gene: 17. This CDR3 reads CASTRRLASGSSYNEQFF. The CDR3 region has the DNA TGTGCCAGTACCCGGAGGTTGGCTAGCGGTAGCTCCTACAATGAGCAGTTCTTC.